These 21 T cell receptor beta chains were sequenced from one sample in a study of breast tumors, draining lymph nodes, adjacent tissues. Breast cancer patients provided tissue from their axillary draining lymph nodes. A single record per CDR3 protein comes from TCRdb applying MiXCR to the multiplex PCR reads. This repertoire shows around 130,000 distinct CDR3 sequences, roughly 33% found once; its top ten account for about 2.5%. The sample consisted of axillary lymph node tissue. All receptors derive from a female donor with breast cancer. Some clones in this sample may be carry-over from other donors' samples.

The chain uses TRBV20-1 and TRBJ2-7; D unresolved. The CDR3 is 14 residues long. Trimming removed 6 bases at V and 3 bases at J, with 18 bases between. Germline-derived CDR1 and CDR2 are DFQATT and SNEGSKA (reference sequence). CDR3 in amino acids: CSASSPPDRYEQYV. The CDR3 region has the DNA TGCAGTGCCAGCTCACCACCGGACCGCTACGAGCAGTACGTC.

There are many counts of this clonotype. The J gene is TRBJ2-5, the V gene TRBV20-1; 10 bases are a match to TRBD1. CDR1 is DFQATT and CDR2 is SNEGSKA in the germline V gene (reference sequence). The CDR3 covers 13 residues. V trimming: 6 bases; J trimming: 5 bases; junction bases outside the gene matches: 6. The CDR3 coding sequence is TGCAGTGCCCGAGGACAGGGGGGGGAGACCCAGTACTTC. As protein: CSARGQGGETQYF.

About this clonotype: Here the CDR3 omits its conserved ending phenylalanine or tryptophan, so a read error is the likely source. The chain carries TRBV2 and TRBJ2-7, with 7 bases aligning to TRBD1. The germline gives CDR1 SNHLY, CDR2 FYNNEI. The trim removed 6 bases at V and 0 bases at J, leaving 8 bases unmatched. This CDR3 is 15 amino acids long. Written as DNA, the CDR3 is TGTGCCAGCAGGCCCCGGACAGGAAACTCCTACGAGCAGTACCTC. Translated: CASRPRTGNSYEQYL.

This clonotype was counted at least ten times. The J gene is TRBJ2-3, the V gene TRBV19; D possibly corresponds to TRBD1 (6 bases). The V gene's germline CDR1 is LNHDA and CDR2 SQIVND (reference sequence). The CDR3 has 16 amino acids. V lost 9 bases and J lost 1, with 20 bases in between. The DNA for the CDR3 is TGTGCCAGACTGTCTTTTCAGGGGATTTGCACAGATACGCAGTATTTT. It codes for CARLSFQGICTDTQYF.

In the case of this clonotype: It may be a read error: a sequence one base away is much more abundant. The rearrangement joins TRBV6-2 or TRBV6-3 to TRBJ1-3; D uncertain. The CDR3 sequence is 12 residues long. Germline CDR1 reads MNHEY; CDR2 reads SVGEGT. CDR3 loop: CASSYRGNTVYF. As DNA, the CDR3 is TGTGCCAGCAGTTACAGAGGAAACACCGTATATTTT.

This clonotype was counted ten times or more. V gene TRBV7-9 combines with J gene TRBJ1-2, with TRBD1 as a possible D gene (5 bases). The CDR3 runs 12 residues. Trimming left V 3 bases short and J 8 bases short, with 10 bases between. The V gene's germline CDR1 is SEHNR and CDR2 FQNEAQ (reference sequence). This CDR3 reads CASSFQGGGYTF. CDR3 nucleotide sequence: TGTGCCAGCAGCTTTCAGGGAGGAGGCTACACCTTC.

V gene TRBV29-1 combines with J gene TRBJ1-4, with 9 bases that match TRBD1. CDR3 length: 15 residues. The ends lost 8 bases at V and 2 bases at J; junction bases unmatched: 9. Germline CDR1 and CDR2: SQVTM and ANQGSEA. The CDR3 region is CSSPQGAPTNEKLFF. As DNA, the CDR3 is TGCAGCTCACCACAGGGGGCACCGACTAATGAAAAACTGTTTTTT. The full variable domain, its missing parts supplied by reference TRBV29-1 and TRBJ1-4, is SAVISQKPSRDICQRGTSLTIQCQVDSQVTMMFWYRQQPGQSLTLIATANQGSEATYESGFVIDKFPISRPNLTFSTLTVSNMSPEDSSIYLCSSPQGAPTNEKLFFGSGTQLSVL.

This clonotype was seen repeatedly, ten times or more. The J gene is TRBJ2-5, the V gene TRBV24-1; D may be TRBD2 (5 bases). The CDR3 is 13 residues long. The germline V gene encodes CDR1 KGHDR and CDR2 SFDVKD. Trimming removed 3 bases from V and 5 bases from J, with 9 bases in between. The CDR3 DNA sequence: TGTGCCACCAGTGATAGGACTGGGGAGACCCAGTACTTC. Translating gives CATSDRTGETQYF.

This clonotype was picked up many times. This chain links TRBV10-2 with TRBJ2-3, with D possibly matching TRBD1 (6 bases). Germline CDR1 and CDR2: WSHSY and SAAADI. This CDR3 has 17 residues. Trimming pared 0 bases from V and 4 bases from J, leaving 17 bases between. The CDR3 spells CASSESTAPGTPDTQYF. The DNA for the CDR3 is TGCGCCAGCAGTGAGTCGACAGCCCCGGGGACACCAGATACGCAGTATTTT.

As regards this clonotype: The junction departs from germline at one end; a sequencing error may be responsible. The chain recombines TRBV5-6 with TRBJ1-3; a weak D match, TRBD1 (5 bases). The CDR3 is 14 amino acids. From germline, CDR1 is SGHDT and CDR2 YYEEEE. For the CDR3, the DNA is TGTGCCAGCAGCCTCCTGACAGCTGGAGACACCATATATTTT. Its protein product is CASSLLTAGDTIYF.

This clonotype showed up many times. The CDR3 spells CASSLTVLATNEKLFF. The CDR3 DNA is TGTGCCAGCAGCTTAACGGTCCTGGCAACTAATGAAAAACTGTTTTTT. The rearrangement uses TRBV7-9 and TRBJ1-4; D not resolved. The V end lost 2 bases, the J end lost 0 bases, and 10 bases lay between the germline ends. Per the germline V gene, CDR1 is SEHNR and CDR2 is FQNEAQ (reference sequence). The CDR3 totals 16 residues.

This clonotype has just a few counts. The J gene is TRBJ1-5, the V gene TRBV28; D possibly corresponds to TRBD1 (6 bases). This CDR3 comprises 17 residues. CDR1 and CDR2 (germline): MDHEN, SYDVKM. V was shortened by 5 bases and J by 2 bases, with 19 bases between the two germline ends. CDR3 nucleotides: TGTGCCAGCAGTCCAGTGTCGGGGGCTGGGGGCAATCAGCCCCAGCATTTT. This codes for CASSPVSGAGGNQPQHF. The complete variable domain, with remaining parts taken from reference TRBV28 and TRBJ1-5, reads DVKVTQSSRYLVKRTGEKVFLECVQDMDHENMFWYRQDPGLGLRLIYFSYDVKMKEKGDIPEGYSVSREKKERFSLILESASTNQTSMYLCASSPVSGAGGNQPQHFGDGTRLSIL.

This clonotype was recorded at least ten times. This chain joins TRBV4-2 and TRBJ2-3; 8 bases are a match to TRBD2. CDR3 length equals 16 residues. V lost 3 bases, J lost 3 bases, and 8 bases stayed unmatched. Looked up from germline, CDR1 is LGHNA and CDR2 is YNFKEQ. CDR3 bases: TGTGCCAGCAGCCAGAAAGCGGGGGCCCTTACAGATACGCAGTATTTT. Residues: CASSQKAGALTDTQYF.

The chain combines TRBV2 with TRBJ2-5; 8 positions agree with TRBD2. The germline V gene encodes CDR1 SNHLY and CDR2 FYNNEI. This CDR3 has 14 residues. DNA of the CDR3: TGTGACAGGAAAGGTGGACTAGCCGGGGAGACCCAGTACTTC. Protein: CDRKGGLAGETQYF.

In its sample, this clonotype was seen many times. The chain links TRBV11-2 to TRBJ2-1; either TRBD1 or TRBD2 may supply D (5 bases each). The CDR3 loop spans 16 amino acids. The V end lost 1 base, the J end lost 2 bases, and 12 bases lay between the germline ends. Germline V gene lookup returns CDR1 SGHAT and CDR2 FQNNGV. The CDR3: CASSLAGAATYNEQFF. CDR3 bases: TGTGCCAGCAGCTTAGCCGGGGCAGCCACCTACAATGAGCAGTTCTTC.

This clonotype occurred a few times. This may stem from a read error, because a much larger clone lies one nucleotide away. The CDR3 sequence: CASTHRGAATGELFF. The CDR3 DNA follows: TGTGCCAGCACCCATCGGGGGGCAGCGACCGGGGAGCTGTTTTTT. The chain is built from TRBV11-2 and TRBJ2-2, with D possibly TRBD2 on 7 matching bases. The CDR3 sequence is 15 residues long. V gave up 7 bases and J gave up 5 bases, with 17 bases separating them. Per germline, CDR1 SGHAT and CDR2 FQNNGV.

At least ten counts were recorded for this clonotype. The V gene is TRBV19, the J gene TRBJ1-4; no definite D call. Trimming took 4 bases from V and 7 from J, leaving 10 bases between them. The CDR3 consists of 13 residues. Germline V gene lookup returns CDR1 LNHDA and CDR2 SQIVND (reference sequence). The CDR3 bases are TGTGCCAGTAGTAGGGTATATGGTGAAAAACTGTTTTTT. It translates to CASSRVYGEKLFF.

Concerning this clonotype itself: Likely a read error: the CDR3 ends without its conserved phenylalanine or tryptophan. This sequence joins TRBV20-1 and TRBJ1-2, with D perhaps TRBD1 (5 bases). The germline V gene encodes CDR1 DFQATT and CDR2 SNEGSKA (reference sequence). The CDR3 covers 16 residues. V shed 1 base and J shed 7 bases, with 22 bases lying between them. The CDR3 loop reads CSARGARVGSLSGYTL. In DNA, the CDR3 is TGCAGTGCTAGAGGGGCCAGGGTTGGGTCTTTGTCTGGCTACACCCTC.

A few counts support this clonotype. A much larger clone lies a single base off, so this may be a read error. The chain combines TRBV7-8 with TRBJ2-2; 7 nucleotides line up with TRBD2. CDR3 size: 14 residues. Per the germline V gene, CDR1 is SGHVS and CDR2 is FQNEAQ. DNA for the CDR3: TGTGCCAGCACCCCCGGGAGGAACGCCGGGGAGCTGTTTTTT. It encodes CASTPGRNAGELFF.

There are many counts of this clonotype. The chain employs TRBV19 and TRBJ2-3; the D gene is possibly TRBD2 (7 bases). The V end lost 0 bases, the J end lost 6 bases, and 16 bases lay between the germline ends. CDR1 and CDR2 (germline): LNHDA, SQIVND (reference sequence). CDR3 length: 16 residues. The DNA for the CDR3 is TGTGCCAGTAGTATAGATAGTGGGGGGGCGCATGATACGCAGTATTTT. Its protein product is CASSIDSGGAHDTQYF.

Comments on this clonotype: An end of the junction does not agree with germline; a read error may underlie this. The gene calls are TRBV2 and TRBJ2-1; D is perhaps TRBD2 (6 bases). The germline V gene encodes CDR1 SNHLY and CDR2 FYNNEI. The CDR3 sequence is 19 residues long. The CDR3 is CASSKTGTSTLELANEQLF. In nucleotides, the CDR3 is TGTGCCAGCAGTAAAACCGGGACTTCGACCCTCGAGTTGGCCAATGAGCAGCTCTTC.